The 26 T cell receptor beta chains below were found in one sample sequenced in a study of post-analysis software for immune sequencing data. Antigens for these TCRs are unknown. Regarding the study as a whole: A handful of TRBV segments were significantly more frequent in patients than in controls. TRBV5-6, TRBV5-1 and TRBV20-1 were among these segments.

Libraries were made from TCR beta cDNA, and they carried unique molecular identifiers. TCRdb re-called the PCR reads through MiXCR, storing one row per CDR3 protein. Counted here are some 890,000 distinct CDR3 sequences, roughly 50% occurring once; the ten biggest clones make up roughly 4.4%. Sequencing was performed on blood. These receptors came from a girl aged 5 to 17 with multiple sclerosis.

The V gene is TRBV3-1, the J gene TRBJ2-2, with D possibly TRBD2 on 6 matching bases. Germline CDR1 is LGHDT and CDR2 is YNNKEL (reference sequence). The ends were cut back, 1 base at V and 5 bases at J, with 11 bases in the middle. The CDR3 spans 15 residues. The CDR3: CASSQAGSGTGELFF. DNA of the CDR3: TGTGCCAGCAGCCAAGCCGGGAGTGGTACCGGGGAGCTGTTTTTT.

The gene calls are TRBV7-6 and TRBJ2-7, with 8 bases fitting TRBD2. Germline assignment: CDR1 SGHVS and CDR2 FNYEAQ. The CDR3 has 15 residues. After removal of 0 bases from V and 0 bases from J, the junction contained 1 base not matched to a gene. CDR3 residues: CASSLARGGSYEQYF. CDR3 DNA: TGTGCCAGCAGCTTAGCTCGGGGGGGCTCCTACGAGCAGTACTTC.

The chain is built from TRBV7-6 and TRBJ2-3, with 8 bases matching TRBD2. V dropped 0 bases and J dropped 3; count of bases not matched to a gene: 5. The germline V gene has CDR1 SGHVS and CDR2 FNYEAQ. The CDR3 runs to 16 residues. The DNA for the CDR3 is TGTGCCAGCAGCTTAGCGCGGGCGGGGGGAACAGATACGCAGTATTTT. Protein sequence: CASSLARAGGTDTQYF.

V and J are TRBV4-1 and TRBJ1-2; tentatively, D is TRBD1 (6 bases). The germline V and J ends were trimmed by 6 bases and 8 bases, with 22 bases remaining between them. Germline lookup yields CDR1 MGHRA and CDR2 YSYEKL. CDR3 size: 15 residues. This CDR3 reads CASREVGTLTLGYTF. The CDR3 nucleotides read TGCGCCAGCAGAGAAGTAGGGACACTAACACTCGGCTACACCTTC.

V and J are TRBV7-9 and TRBJ2-1; no clear D. The V gene's germline CDR1 is SEHNR and CDR2 FQNEAQ (reference sequence). V lost 4 bases, J lost 6 bases, and 13 bases lay in between. The CDR3 contains 14 residues. CDR3 bases: TGTGCCAGCAGCTCGACGGGCCCGGGCAATGAGCAGTTCTTC. Its translation: CASSSTGPGNEQFF.

V is TRBV7-6 and J is TRBJ2-1, with 8 positions matching TRBD2. CDR1 is SGHVS, CDR2 FNYEAQ, per germline. This CDR3 is built from 18 residues. J was trimmed by 4 bases and V by 1 base; bases with no gene match: 12. CDR3: CASSLEGVAGGTYNEQFF. As DNA, the CDR3 is TGTGCCAGCAGCTTAGAGGGTGTTGCGGGGGGAACTTACAATGAGCAGTTCTTC.

This clonotype occurred a few times. The chain recombines TRBV6-5 with TRBJ1-1; 9 nucleotides align to TRBD1. This CDR3 comprises 14 residues. Trimming removed 2 bases from V and 6 bases from J; junction bases left unmatched: 4. Germline values: CDR1 MNHEY, CDR2 SVGAGI. The CDR3 nucleotides read TGTGCCAGCAGTTACGGACAGGGGAAATCTGAAGCTTTCTTT. It encodes CASSYGQGKSEAFF.

This chain joins TRBV7-8 and TRBJ1-5, with a tentative D call TRBD1 (6 bases). Germline loops: CDR1 SGHVS, CDR2 FQNEAQ. Trimming removed 1 base from V and 0 bases from J, with 13 bases in between. This CDR3 contains 17 residues. The CDR3 here is CASSLDGGLNSNQPQHF. The DNA of the CDR3 is TGTGCCAGCAGCTTAGATGGGGGGCTTAATAGCAATCAGCCCCAGCATTTT.

This clonotype was found once. V usage is TRBV7-9 and J usage is TRBJ2-7, with D unresolved. Trimming stripped 3 bases from V and 2 bases from J, with 14 bases between. This CDR3 comprises 15 residues. CDR1 SEHNR and CDR2 FQNEAQ come from the germline V gene (reference sequence). The CDR3 DNA reads TGTGCCAGCAGCTTCGCAGGAGAATCAACCTACGAGCAGTACTTC. It is translated as CASSFAGESTYEQYF.

The table lists this clonotype with a few counts. Its ends do not fully match the called genes, so a read error is possible. V and J are TRBV6-4 and TRBJ2-1, with 7 bases matching TRBD1. Germline-derived CDR1 and CDR2 are MRHNA and SNTAGT. The CDR3 totals 13 residues. CDR3 in amino acids: CASSDRVGNGQFF. CDR3 nucleotides: TGTGCCAGCAGCGACAGGGTCGGCAATGGGCAGTTCTTC.

This clonotype was found a few times. DNA for the CDR3: TGTGCCAGCAGCGAAATGACAGGGGAACGGTCGGAGACCCAGTACTTC. It yields the protein CASSEMTGERSETQYF. The chain combines TRBV7-2 with TRBJ2-5; TRBD1 matches at 8 bases. The CDR3 totals 16 residues. The trim removed 5 bases at V and 5 bases at J, leaving 13 bases unmatched. The germline V gene has CDR1 SGHTA and CDR2 FQGNSA.

This rearrangement joins TRBV7-8 to TRBJ2-5, with D possibly called TRBD1 or TRBD2 (5 bases each). The CDR3 is 18 residues long. Germline assignment: CDR1 SGHVS and CDR2 FQNEAQ. Trimming left V 1 base short and J 7 bases short, with 25 bases between. The CDR3, as DNA: TGTGCCAGCAGCTTAGACAAAAAGACCGGGACCGCCCCAGGGACCCAGTACTTC. The encoded protein is CASSLDKKTGTAPGTQYF.

V is TRBV2 and J is TRBJ2-3; D unclear. Trimming removed 5 bases at V and 6 bases at J, with 3 bases between. Germline-derived CDR1 and CDR2 are SNHLY and FYNNEI. The CDR3 consists of 10 residues. The CDR3 loop is CASSSDTQYF. The CDR3 nucleotides read TGTGCCAGCAGTTCCGATACGCAGTATTTT.

The chain links TRBV6-6 to TRBJ2-5; D is unclear. This CDR3 region has 17 residues. Germline CDR1 is MNHNY and CDR2 is SVGAGI (reference sequence). V lost 0 bases and J lost 5, with 19 bases in between. The chain's CDR3 is CASSYSRPTDGRETQYF. DNA of the CDR3: TGTGCCAGCAGTTACTCGAGGCCTACAGACGGAAGGGAGACCCAGTACTTC.

This chain connects TRBV7-3 to TRBJ1-4; D gene uncertain. The length of the CDR3 is 15 residues. CDR1 is SGHTA and CDR2 is FQGTGA in the germline V gene. V lost 1 base to trimming and J lost 4 bases, with 10 bases between them. The DNA of the CDR3 is TGTGCCAGCAGCTTAAGGGCGGCTCATAATGAAAAACTGTTTTTT. Translation gives CASSLRAAHNEKLFF.

The chain employs TRBV20-1 and TRBJ2-7; either TRBD1 or TRBD2 may fit D (5 bases each). CDR3 size: 12 residues. V lost 4 bases and J 5 bases, leaving 12 bases between the germline ends. The germline V gene has CDR1 DFQATT and CDR2 SNEGSKA (reference sequence). This CDR3 is CSATEGPHEQYF. The CDR3 DNA follows: TGCAGTGCTACCGAGGGGCCCCACGAGCAGTACTTC.

DNA for the CDR3: TGTGCCAGCAGCGTAGGCCTAGCGGGAGGAGGGGGCCGAGAGACCCAGTACTTC. It codes for CASSVGLAGGGGRETQYF. V and J are TRBV9 and TRBJ2-5; 11 bases agree with TRBD2. V lost 0 bases, J lost 4 bases, and 11 bases stayed unmatched. This CDR3 has 18 amino acids. CDR1 SGDLS and CDR2 YYNGEE come from the germline V gene.

The CDR3: CSASNPPGLLRETQYF. The CDR3 nucleotides read TGCAGTGCTTCGAACCCTCCTGGATTGTTGCGAGAGACCCAGTACTTC. The chain couples TRBV20-1 to TRBJ2-5; D ambiguous. CDR1 is DFQATT, CDR2 SNEGSKA, per germline (reference sequence). The length of the CDR3 is 16 residues. V was cut by 5 bases and J by 4 bases, with 23 bases left in between.

This clonotype was observed a few times. The CDR3 protein is CASSQEEGGSYEQYF. CDR3 DNA: TGCGCCAGCAGCCAAGAAGAGGGGGGTTCCTACGAGCAGTACTTC. The chain has TRBV4-1 and TRBJ2-7, with D perhaps given as TRBD1 or TRBD2 (6 bases each). V lost 0 bases and J lost 1, with 10 bases in between. Germline V gene lookup returns CDR1 MGHRA and CDR2 YSYEKL. This CDR3 region has 15 residues.

This clonotype was counted a few times. This chain joins TRBV10-3 and TRBJ2-3, with 8 bases matching TRBD2. Germline trimming cut 6 bases from V and 1 base from J; bases unmatched to any gene: 9. CDR1 is ENHRY, CDR2 SYGVKD, per germline. The CDR3 is 16 residues long. The CDR3 sequence is CAISSGLARGTDTQYF. Here the CDR3 DNA reads TGTGCCATCAGCTCTGGACTAGCTCGGGGCACAGATACGCAGTATTTT.

The chain employs TRBV20-1 and TRBJ2-7, with TRBD2 matching over 9 bases. This CDR3 has 15 amino acids. With V trimmed by 3 bases and J by 2 bases, 8 bases remained unmatched. Per the germline V gene, CDR1 is DFQATT and CDR2 is SNEGSKA (reference sequence). The chain's CDR3 is CSARGPAGGPYEQYF. The CDR3 region has the DNA TGCAGTGCTAGGGGGCCAGCGGGAGGCCCCTACGAGCAGTACTTC.

This clonotype showed up just a few times. J is TRBJ2-5 and V is TRBV10-3; D may be TRBD1 (5 bases). Gene TRBJ2-7 matches the end of the DNA better, so the J call may be wrong. CDR1 is ENHRY and CDR2 is SYGVKD in the germline V gene. CDR3 length: 12 amino acids. The CDR3 sequence is CAIGGHNHEQYF. The DNA of the CDR3 is TGTGCCATCGGTGGACATAACCACGAGCAGTACTTC.

The chain recombines TRBV6-6 with TRBJ2-7; D call uncertain. The ends were cut back, 6 bases at V and 3 bases at J, with 21 bases in the middle. Germline V lookup: CDR1 MNHNY, CDR2 SVGAGI (reference sequence). CDR3 length: 16 amino acids. The CDR3 nucleotides are TGTGCCAGCAGCCTAATCCAGCAGACTCGAAACTACGAGCAGTACTTC. It is translated as CASSLIQQTRNYEQYF.

This clonotype was detected once. CDR3 region: CASHPWGPNAYEQYF. CDR3 sequence (DNA): TGCGCCAGTCACCCCTGGGGACCGAACGCCTACGAGCAGTACTTC. The chain uses TRBV5-1 and TRBJ2-4; D is perhaps TRBD1 or TRBD2 (5 bases each). The DNA end lines up better with TRBJ2-7; the J call may be wrong. The CDR3 spans 15 residues. Looked up from germline, CDR1 is SGHRS and CDR2 is YFSETQ.

Only a few counts were recorded for this clonotype. The chain has TRBV12-3 or TRBV12-4 and TRBJ2-3; TRBD2 agrees at 12 bases. The CDR3 runs to 16 residues. Losses at the gene ends were 3 bases for V and 5 bases for J; bases not matched to a gene: 6. This CDR3 is CASSFSPSGRGDTQYF. The CDR3 DNA is TGTGCCAGCAGTTTCAGTCCTAGCGGGAGGGGAGATACGCAGTATTTT.

This chain uses TRBV5-1 with TRBJ2-1, with 9 bases lining up with TRBD1. Germline assignment: CDR1 SGHRS and CDR2 YFSETQ. The CDR3 has 15 residues. J gave up 3 bases and V 4 bases, and 5 bases lay outside the gene matches. The CDR3 sequence: CASSRGQGNYNEQFF. Here the CDR3 DNA reads TGCGCCAGCAGCCGGGGACAGGGAAACTACAATGAGCAGTTCTTC.